These 10 T cell receptor beta chains share one sample of origin, sequenced in a study of T cell responses to AZD1222 COVID-19 vaccine. Repertoires were generated with immunoSEQ multiplex PCR, while TCRdb's copy carries only in-frame clones and drops some. The sample carries about 68,000 clones, 80% to 90% recorded once. The sequences come from peripheral blood, collected on day 0 of AZD1222 vaccination. The receptors were sampled from an adult in good health.

CDR3 DNA: TGTGCCAGCAGCGGAATACAATGGGAGGAGGGCTATGGCTACACCTTC. This translates into CASSGIQWEEGYGYTF. J is TRBJ1-2 and V is TRBV9; no clear D gene. Germline V lookup: CDR1 SGDLS, CDR2 YYNGEE. The ends were cut back, 3 bases at V and 4 bases at J, with 19 bases in the middle. The CDR3 consists of 16 residues.

The CDR3 nucleotides read TGTGCCAGCAGCCAGGGGTTGGGGATCTACAATGAGCAGTTCTTC. As protein: CASSQGLGIYNEQFF. The genes are TRBV6-2 or TRBV6-3 and TRBJ2-1; a possible D gene is TRBD1 (6 bases). Trimming took off 6 bases at V and 3 bases at J, with 15 bases between the two ends. The germline CDR1 and CDR2 sequences are MNHEY and SVGEGT. The CDR3 runs 15 residues.

This CDR3 is CASSVGLAGPSYEQYF. CDR3 nucleotide sequence: TGTGCCAGCAGCGTAGGCCTAGCGGGACCTTCCTACGAGCAGTACTTC. This chain uses TRBV9 with TRBJ2-7, with 9 bases matching TRBD2. CDR1 and CDR2 from the germline V gene are SGDLS and YYNGEE. The CDR3 is 16 residues long. V was clipped by 0 bases and J by 1 base; unmatched bases: 5.

The chain couples TRBV11-2 to TRBJ1-2; D is possibly TRBD1 (6 bases). V dropped 3 bases and J dropped 4 bases, with 12 bases sitting between them. Germline V CDR1 and CDR2: SGHAT, FQNNGV. This CDR3 comprises 14 residues. The CDR3 spells CASSFLGGPYGYTF. The CDR3 region has the DNA TGTGCCAGCAGCTTTCTCGGGGGGCCCTATGGCTACACCTTC.

This clone has a handful of counts. The chain uses TRBV7-3 and TRBJ1-1, with no clear D. Germline V gene lookup returns CDR1 SGHTA and CDR2 FQGTGA. V was pared by 0 bases and J by 0 bases, with 8 bases between. The CDR3 totals 15 residues. CDR3 sequence (DNA): TGTGCCAGCAGCTTAACGCTGGGTTTGAACACTGAAGCTTTCTTT. Protein: CASSLTLGLNTEAFF. Variable domain in full (rest from reference TRBV7-3 and TRBJ1-1): GAGVSQTPSNKVTEKGKYVELRCDPISGHTALYWYRQSLGQGPEFLIYFQGTGAADDSGLPNDRFFAVRPEGSVSTLKIQRTERGDSAVYLCASSLTLGLNTEAFFGQGTRLTVV.

The chain employs TRBV6-5 and TRBJ1-1; no firm D call. CDR3 length: 14 amino acids. V was trimmed by 6 bases and J by 6 bases, leaving 17 bases between them. Germline values: CDR1 MNHEY, CDR2 SVGAGI. The DNA for the CDR3 is TGTGCCAGCAGACGCCATACGTCCGGGGCTGAAGCTTTCTTT. As protein: CASRRHTSGAEAFF.

The V and J genes are TRBV7-3 and TRBJ1-1; D uncertain. Germline V gene sequence: CDR1 SGHTA, CDR2 FQGTGA. The CDR3 has 14 residues. Trimming shortened V by 0 bases and J by 5 bases, and 10 bases separated the two germline ends. CDR3 DNA: TGTGCCAGCAGCTTAACCGCATGGGGTACTGAAGCTTTCTTT. It specifies CASSLTAWGTEAFF.

CDR3 DNA: TGTGCCAGCAGCTCCTCCGGGACCCGGGTTACTATGTCTGAAGCTTTCTTT. Its protein product is CASSSSGTRVTMSEAFF. The V and J genes are TRBV5-4 and TRBJ1-1; the D gene is possibly TRBD1 (5 bases). The germline CDR1 and CDR2 sequences are SGHNT and YYREEE (reference sequence). The CDR3 consists of 17 residues. V lost 3 bases and J 6 bases, leaving 24 bases between the germline ends. Variable domain in full (rest from reference TRBV5-4 and TRBJ1-1): ETGVTQSPTHLIKTRGQQVTLRCSSQSGHNTVSWYQQALGQGPQFIFQYYREEENGRGNFPPRFSGLQFPNYSSELNVNALELDDSALYLCASSSSGTRVTMSEAFFGQGTRLTVV.

The J gene is TRBJ2-4, the V gene TRBV7-9, with TRBD1 identical over 9 bases. Germline V gene sequence: CDR1 SEHNR, CDR2 FQNEAQ (reference sequence). This CDR3 is built from 14 residues. The junction had 6 bases not matched to a gene; V was cut back by 4 bases and J by 8 bases. CDR3 nucleotide sequence: TGTGCCAGCAGCTGGACAGGGGCCCAGGACATTCAGTACTTC. It translates to CASSWTGAQDIQYF.

The chain combines TRBV15 with TRBJ2-3; D is unresolved. Trimming left V 0 bases short and J 0 bases short, with 13 bases between. The germline V gene has CDR1 LNHNV and CDR2 YYDKDF (reference sequence). The CDR3 length is 17 residues. The CDR3 here is CATSRDWTHHSTDTQYF. Written as DNA, the CDR3 is TGTGCCACCAGCAGAGATTGGACCCACCATAGCACAGATACGCAGTATTTT.